Below are 21 T cell receptor beta chains sequenced from a single sample in a study of OX40 agonist ivuxolimab in advanced cancers. The repertoire was sequenced with immunoSEQ multiplex PCR; TCRdb's copy has only in-frame clones and lacks some. This repertoire shows around 68,000 clones, 75% to 90% found once; its top ten account for approximately 1.1%. The source was CD4+ or CD8+ T cells sorted from blood, collected in a trial of the OX40 agonist ivuxolimab. The origin of the receptors is an adult with an advanced solid tumor such as melanoma, head and neck, liver or kidney cancer.

This chain joins TRBV5-1 and TRBJ1-5; D not resolved. The CDR3 sequence is 16 residues long. The germline V and J ends were trimmed by 2 bases and 2 bases, with 14 bases remaining between them. From germline, CDR1 is SGHRS and CDR2 YFSETQ. This chain's CDR3 is CASSLGFGEGNQPQHF. CDR3 coding DNA: TGCGCCAGCAGCTTAGGGTTTGGGGAAGGCAATCAGCCCCAGCATTTT.

This clone was seen a handful of times. This rearrangement joins TRBV12-5 to TRBJ1-6; perhaps TRBD1 as D (6 bases). The CDR3 has 18 residues. Trimming took 2 bases from V and 0 from J, leaving 14 bases between them. Germline loops: CDR1 LGHNT, CDR2 FRNRAP. The CDR3 coding sequence is TGTGCTAGTGGTTTGATTGATGGGGGGCGCTCCTATAATTCACCCCTCCACTTT. Translated, it gives CASGLIDGGRSYNSPLHF.

The gene calls are TRBV4-2 and TRBJ2-5; D not resolved. The CDR3 has 16 amino acids. The germline V and J ends were trimmed by 0 bases and 1 base, with 12 bases remaining between them. The germline V gene has CDR1 LGHNA and CDR2 YNFKEQ. The CDR3 coding sequence is TGTGCCAGCAGCCAAGATCCCAGCCTGATCCAAGAGACCCAGTACTTC. Translating it yields CASSQDPSLIQETQYF.

The chain combines TRBV10-3 with TRBJ2-3; 11 bases line up with TRBD2. Looked up from germline, CDR1 is ENHRY and CDR2 is SYGVKD. V shed 7 bases, J shed 4 bases, and the junction held 10 bases outside the gene matches. The CDR3 runs 16 residues. This chain's CDR3 is CAINVIAGGAADTQYF. CDR3 DNA sequence: TGTGCCATCAACGTAATAGCGGGAGGGGCGGCAGATACGCAGTATTTT.

The chain carries TRBV2 and TRBJ2-5; weak D call: TRBD1 (6 bases). The CDR3 runs 15 residues. Germline assignment: CDR1 SNHLY and CDR2 FYNNEI. Between the trimmed V and J ends, which lost 3 bases and 1 base, there was a span of 12 bases. CDR3 amino acids: CASSDRGQSQETQYF. DNA for the CDR3: TGTGCCAGCAGTGATAGAGGACAGTCCCAAGAGACCCAGTACTTC.

The chain recombines TRBV19 with TRBJ1-2; tentative D call: TRBD1 (6 bases). Germline loops: CDR1 LNHDA, CDR2 SQIVND (reference sequence). CDR3 size: 15 residues. Trimming cost V 5 bases and J 4 bases, with 17 bases left between them. This chain's CDR3 is CASSGYGGGGYGYTF. In nucleotides, the CDR3 is TGTGCCAGTAGTGGGTATGGGGGGGGCGGCTATGGCTACACCTTC.

This CDR3 reads CASTPGTSLYEQYF. CDR3 in DNA: TGTGCCAGCACCCCCGGGACTAGCCTCTACGAGCAGTACTTC. The chain joins TRBV6-1 to TRBJ2-7, with 9 bases that match TRBD2. CDR1 and CDR2 from the germline V gene are MNHNS and SASEGT. There are 14 residues in the CDR3. J lost 3 bases, V lost 7 bases, and 7 bases had no gene match.

V gene TRBV19 combines with J gene TRBJ2-7; D might be TRBD1 (6 bases). The germline V and J ends were trimmed by 9 bases and 4 bases, with 22 bases remaining between them. Per germline, CDR1 LNHDA and CDR2 SQIVND (reference sequence). The CDR3 has 15 residues. The CDR3, as DNA: TGTGCCAGAGAGCCGTCGTCGCTCAGGGGTTACGAGCAGTACTTC. Residues: CAREPSSLRGYEQYF.

The chain combines TRBV7-9 with TRBJ2-3; TRBD2 matches 12 bases. CDR1 and CDR2 (germline): SEHNR, FQNEAQ (reference sequence). The V and J ends lost 2 bases and 5 bases, in that order; junction bases with no gene match: 5. This CDR3 has 16 amino acids. This CDR3 is CASSLLAGGPEDTQYF. The CDR3, as DNA: TGTGCCAGCAGCTTACTAGCGGGAGGGCCTGAAGATACGCAGTATTTT.

The V call is TRBV28, the J call TRBJ1-2; 10 bases are a match to TRBD1. This CDR3 has 13 amino acids. Trimming took 4 bases from V and 7 from J; bases not matched to a gene: 3. Germline V gene lookup returns CDR1 MDHEN and CDR2 SYDVKM. The chain's CDR3 is CASSSGQGGGYTF. DNA for the CDR3: TGTGCCAGCAGTTCCGGACAGGGGGGTGGCTACACCTTC.

V is TRBV10-1 and J is TRBJ2-3, with D hard to call. The germline V and J ends were trimmed by 4 bases and 5 bases, with 4 bases remaining between them. The CDR3 is 11 residues long. Germline loops: CDR1 WNHNN, CDR2 SYGVQD (reference sequence). CDR3 protein: CASSAGDTQYF. As DNA, the CDR3 is TGCGCCAGCAGTGCCGGAGATACGCAGTATTTT.

The chain combines TRBV7-9 with TRBJ1-2; the match to TRBD1 covers 8 bases. This CDR3 spans 14 amino acids. Looked up from germline, CDR1 is SEHNR and CDR2 is FQNEAQ (reference sequence). V shed 0 bases, J shed 12 bases, and the junction held 9 bases outside the gene matches. This chain's CDR3 is CASSLAGTGVSHTF. CDR3 bases: TGTGCCAGCAGCTTAGCCGGGACAGGAGTCTCCCACACCTTC.

The chain joins TRBV12-2 to TRBJ1-5. TRBV12-2 is a pseudogene. This CDR3 contains 9 residues. CDR3 in DNA: TGTGGGAAAAATCAGCCCCAGCATTTT. Translation gives CGKNQPQHF.

CDR3 DNA sequence: TGTGCCAGCTCACCAGGGATTGGTGAAAAACTGTTTTTT. It translates to CASSPGIGEKLFF. V usage is TRBV18 and J usage is TRBJ1-4; D is unresolved. CDR1 and CDR2 from the germline V gene are KGHSH and LQKENI. The CDR3 has 13 amino acids. The V gene lost 2 bases and the J gene lost 7 bases, with 8 bases spanning the gap.

The gene calls are TRBV7-9 and TRBJ2-5; perhaps D is TRBD1 or TRBD2 (6 bases each). TRBJ2-7 explains the end of the DNA better; the J call may be wrong. The germline V gene has CDR1 SEHNR and CDR2 FQNEAQ (reference sequence). The CDR3 is made up of 15 amino acids. Here the CDR3 DNA reads TGTGCCAGCAGATCCATGTCGGGGGCCTCCTACGAGCAGTACTTC. Translating gives CASRSMSGASYEQYF.

J is TRBJ2-5 and V is TRBV19; 8 bases are a match to TRBD1. Germline CDR1 LNHDA, CDR2 SQIVND (reference sequence). V trimming: 5 bases; J trimming: 5 bases; junction bases outside the gene matches: 10. The CDR3 totals 15 residues. The CDR3 loop is CASSLTPRDRETQYF. CDR3 nucleotides: TGTGCCAGTAGTTTAACTCCGAGGGACAGGGAGACCCAGTACTTC.

The CDR3 region has the DNA TGCAGCGTTGATCGCGGGAGGACTTCTAAAGAGACCCAGTACTTC. Translation: CSVDRGRTSKETQYF. The V call is TRBV29-1, the J call TRBJ2-5; TRBD2 matches at 8 bases. Per germline, CDR1 SQVTM and CDR2 ANQGSEA. Trimming at V came to 3 bases and at J to 3 bases, leaving 9 bases not matched to a gene. This CDR3 has 15 amino acids.

The chain has TRBV19 and TRBJ2-3; 10 nucleotides line up with TRBD2. Trimming took 7 bases from V and 3 from J; bases not matched to a gene: 10. The CDR3 runs to 16 residues. Germline V gene lookup returns CDR1 LNHDA and CDR2 SQIVND (reference sequence). CDR3 amino acids: CASKRASGSVTDTQYF. The DNA of the CDR3 is TGTGCCAGTAAGAGGGCTAGCGGGAGTGTGACAGATACGCAGTATTTT.

This chain links TRBV6-6 with TRBJ2-5, with D possibly matching TRBD2 (5 bases). This CDR3 comprises 14 residues. Germline V gives CDR1 MNHNY, CDR2 SVGAGI (reference sequence). V lost 6 bases and J 4 bases, leaving 15 bases between the germline ends. CDR3 sequence reads: CASRSLVFGETQYF. The CDR3 nucleotides read TGTGCCAGCAGGTCACTAGTATTTGGAGAGACCCAGTACTTC.

The chain combines TRBV30 with TRBJ1-1; D not resolved. Germline assignment: CDR1 GTSNPN and CDR2 SVGIG (reference sequence). CDR3 length equals 14 residues. Between the trimmed V and J ends, which lost 5 bases and 0 bases, there was a span of 13 bases. CDR3 bases: TGTGCCTGGCGCCCTGACATCCTGAACACTGAAGCTTTCTTT. Translation: CAWRPDILNTEAFF.

The CDR3 sequence is CASSGPGGGQETQYF. The CDR3 nucleotides are TGTGCCAGTAGTGGCCCTGGGGGAGGCCAAGAGACCCAGTACTTC. J is TRBJ2-5 and V is TRBV19; D is possibly TRBD2 (6 bases). V was trimmed by 5 bases and J by 1 base, leaving 14 bases between them. The CDR3 is 15 amino acids. Germline loops: CDR1 LNHDA, CDR2 SQIVND (reference sequence).